The rows below give T cell receptor beta chains drawn from one sample of a study of T cells after yellow fever vaccination. TCRdb used MiXCR to reprocess the 5' RACE reads, holding one entry per CDR3 protein. The top ten hold 17% of the sample, which has about 580,000 distinct CDR3 sequences, roughly 17% seen once. The source was PBMCs, collected around 5 days after the first yellow fever vaccination. All receptors come from a man between 18 and 35 years old who received the YFV17D yellow fever vaccine. The conserved cysteine and the conserved F or W are not part of the CDR3 here.

TRBJ2-3 | TRBV4-3 | ASSHWGGIVDTDTQY
TRBJ2-7 | TRBV5-6 | ASSQWASITYEQY
TRBJ2-5 | TRBV10-3 | AIAPRGQSETQY
TRBJ2-1 | TRBV9 | ASTPGGGVSYNEQF
TRBJ2-6 | TRBV9 | ASSLEALSGANVLT
TRBJ1-6 | TRBV12-3/TRBV12-4 | ASAGDGNSPLH
TRBJ1-6 | TRBV7-2 | ASSSSGPDSPLH
TRBJ2-7 | TRBV7-2 | ASSLWAGSYEQY
TRBJ2-7 | TRBV6-2/TRBV6-3 | ASSPWRREQY
TRBJ2-1 | TRBV5-4 | ASSARSLAGGHNEQF
TRBJ2-2 | TRBV5-1 | ASSLGRNTGELF
TRBJ1-6 | TRBV5-1 | ASRPAENSPLH
TRBJ1-4 | TRBV12-5 | ASGLEATNEKLF
TRBJ1-1 | TRBV4-3 | ASSLGQVMNTEAF
TRBJ2-1 | TRBV29-1 | SVRTGGSYNEQF
TRBJ1-1 | TRBV29-1 | SVEGPGRNTEAF
TRBJ2-1 | TRBV5-4 | ASNRAGTTHNEQF
TRBJ1-1 | TRBV5-1 | ASSLVAVGSTEAF
TRBJ2-5 | TRBV7-9 | ASSLGGRVGDYF
TRBJ1-1 | TRBV12-3/TRBV12-4 | ASRITEAF
TRBJ2-5 | TRBV6-2/TRBV6-3 | ASSPGHTSETQY
TRBJ1-5 | TRBV7-6 | ASSAGTGVGQPQH
TRBJ2-2 | TRBV4-1 | ASSPRDDRTGELF
TRBJ2-1 | TRBV5-1 | ASSLTTSGGSYNEQF
TRBJ2-1 | TRBV20-1 | SVGLAGVSYNEQF
TRBJ2-2 | TRBV4-3 | ASSRGTGGGADTGEQF
TRBJ2-3 | TRBV7-2 | ASSPTRGPDTQY
TRBJ2-2 | TRBV3-1 | ASSQSPSGELF
TRBJ2-3 | TRBV20-1 | SALTGGADTQY
TRBJ1-3 | TRBV24-1 | ATRGDGNTIY
TRBJ2-7 | TRBV28 | AISGREQY
TRBJ1-3 | TRBV9 | ASSVGDTDLNTIY
TRBJ1-6 | TRBV28 | ASRLTQGGAPLH
TRBJ2-1 | TRBV20-1 | SANRASSYNEQF
TRBJ1-5 | TRBV3-1 | ASTQGRGNQPQH
TRBJ1-3 | TRBV6-1 | AIMGRSSGNTIY
TRBJ2-3 | TRBV6-1 | ASSARRTHTNTDTQY
TRBJ2-2 | TRBV5-1 | ASSFRGRLAPGELF
TRBJ1-2 | TRBV12-3/TRBV12-4 | ASSAGAGANYGYT
TRBJ2-1 | TRBV4-2 | ASSHPGGSYNEQF
TRBJ2-3 | TRBV3-1 | ASSQGSGGSSTDTQY